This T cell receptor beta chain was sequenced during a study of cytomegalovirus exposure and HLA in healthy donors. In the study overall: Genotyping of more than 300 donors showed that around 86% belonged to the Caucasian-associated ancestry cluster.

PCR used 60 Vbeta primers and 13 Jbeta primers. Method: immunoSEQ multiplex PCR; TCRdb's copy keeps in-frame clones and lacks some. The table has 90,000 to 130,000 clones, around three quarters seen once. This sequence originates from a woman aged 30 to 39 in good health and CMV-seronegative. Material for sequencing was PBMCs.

CDR3 sequence: CASSLTGAANTEAFF. CDR3 DNA: TGTGCCAGCAGTTTGACAGGGGCCGCGAACACTGAAGCTTTCTTT. The chain carries TRBV28 and TRBJ1-1; 8 nucleotides line up with TRBD1. V trimming: 3 bases; J trimming: 1 base; junction bases outside the gene matches: 4. The CDR3 has 15 amino acids. Per germline, CDR1 MDHEN and CDR2 SYDVKM.